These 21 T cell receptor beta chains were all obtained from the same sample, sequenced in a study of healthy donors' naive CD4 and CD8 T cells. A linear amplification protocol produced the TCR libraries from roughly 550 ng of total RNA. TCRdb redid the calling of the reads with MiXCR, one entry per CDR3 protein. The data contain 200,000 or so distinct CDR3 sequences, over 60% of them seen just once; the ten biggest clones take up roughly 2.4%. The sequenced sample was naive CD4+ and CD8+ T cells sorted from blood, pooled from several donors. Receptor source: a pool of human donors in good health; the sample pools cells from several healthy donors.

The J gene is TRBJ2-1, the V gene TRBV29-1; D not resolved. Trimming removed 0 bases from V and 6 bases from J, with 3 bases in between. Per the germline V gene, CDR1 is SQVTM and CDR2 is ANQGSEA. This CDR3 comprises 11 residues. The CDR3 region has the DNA TGCAGCGTTGAAGATGTCAATGAGCAGTTCTTC. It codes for CSVEDVNEQFF.

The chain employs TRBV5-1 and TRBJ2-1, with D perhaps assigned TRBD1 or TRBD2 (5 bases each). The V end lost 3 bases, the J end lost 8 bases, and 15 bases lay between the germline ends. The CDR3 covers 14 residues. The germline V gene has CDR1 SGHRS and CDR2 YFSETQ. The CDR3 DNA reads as TGCGCCAGCAGCTACCCGGGACCAGGCGATGAGCAGTTCTTC. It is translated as CASSYPGPGDEQFF.

CDR3 region: CAISGSGGAENTEAFF. CDR3 DNA: TGTGCCATCAGTGGTTCCGGGGGCGCGGAGAACACTGAAGCTTTCTTT. The chain uses TRBV10-3 and TRBJ1-1; D possibly corresponds to TRBD1 (6 bases). V dropped 4 bases and J dropped 1 base, with 16 bases sitting between them. Germline CDR1 reads ENHRY; CDR2 reads SYGVKD. The CDR3 totals 16 residues.

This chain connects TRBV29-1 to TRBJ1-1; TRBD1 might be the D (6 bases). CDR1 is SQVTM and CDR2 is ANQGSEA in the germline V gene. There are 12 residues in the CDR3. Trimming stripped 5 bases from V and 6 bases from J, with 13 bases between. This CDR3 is CSVYGGQPEAFF. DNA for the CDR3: TGCAGCGTTTATGGTGGACAGCCTGAAGCTTTCTTT.

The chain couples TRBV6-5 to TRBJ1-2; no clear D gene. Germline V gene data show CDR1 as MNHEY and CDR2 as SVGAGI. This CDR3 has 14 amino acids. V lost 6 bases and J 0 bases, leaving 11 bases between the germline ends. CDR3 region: CASRNGRTNYGYTF. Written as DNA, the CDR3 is TGTGCCAGCAGGAATGGACGGACTAACTATGGCTACACCTTC.

CDR3 loop: CSVLARDPSGTQYF. DNA for the CDR3: TGCAGCGTCCTAGCCCGAGACCCCTCCGGGACCCAGTACTTC. This chain connects TRBV29-1 to TRBJ2-5; tentatively, D is TRBD2 (5 bases). The length of the CDR3 is 14 residues. Trimming took off 6 bases at V and 7 bases at J, with 21 bases between the two ends. In germline, CDR1 is SQVTM, CDR2 ANQGSEA.

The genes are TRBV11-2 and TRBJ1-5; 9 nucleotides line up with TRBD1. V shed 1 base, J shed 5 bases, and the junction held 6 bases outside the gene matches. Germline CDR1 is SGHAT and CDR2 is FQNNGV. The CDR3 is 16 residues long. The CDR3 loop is CASSLGDRVNDQPQHF. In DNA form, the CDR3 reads TGTGCCAGCAGCTTAGGGGACAGGGTTAACGATCAGCCCCAGCATTTT.

CDR3 sequence reads: CASSYSTGEETQYF. CDR3 nucleotide sequence: TGTGCCAGCAGTTACTCGACGGGGGAAGAGACCCAGTACTTC. J is TRBJ2-5 and V is TRBV6-5; D might be TRBD2 (6 bases). The CDR3 contains 14 residues. Per germline, CDR1 MNHEY and CDR2 SVGAGI. With 0 bases removed from V and 3 bases from J, the gap between germline ends came to 8 bases.

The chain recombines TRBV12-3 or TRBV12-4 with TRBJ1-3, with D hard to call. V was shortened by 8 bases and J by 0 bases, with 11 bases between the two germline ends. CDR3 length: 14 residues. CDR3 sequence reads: CASGSSTSGNTIYF. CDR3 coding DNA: TGTGCCAGCGGTTCCTCTACCTCTGGAAACACCATATATTTT.

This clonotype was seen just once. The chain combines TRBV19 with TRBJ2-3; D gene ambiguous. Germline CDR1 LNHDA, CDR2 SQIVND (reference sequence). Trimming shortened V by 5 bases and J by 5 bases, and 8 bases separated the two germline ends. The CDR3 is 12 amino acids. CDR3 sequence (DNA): TGTGCCAGTAGTGGATATGGAGATACGCAGTATTTT. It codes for CASSGYGDTQYF.

The CDR3 is CASTWGPSYNEQFF. DNA for the CDR3: TGTGCCAGTACCTGGGGCCCCTCCTACAATGAGCAGTTCTTC. The chain is built from TRBV19 and TRBJ2-1, with D possibly being TRBD1 (5 bases). CDR1 and CDR2 from the germline V gene are LNHDA and SQIVND (reference sequence). This CDR3 is built from 14 residues. The V end lost 7 bases, the J end lost 0 bases, and 10 bases lay between the germline ends.

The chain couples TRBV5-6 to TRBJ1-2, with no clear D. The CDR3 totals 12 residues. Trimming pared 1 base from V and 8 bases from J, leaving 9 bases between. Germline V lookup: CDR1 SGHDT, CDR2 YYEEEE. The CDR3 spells CASSLSDFGYTF. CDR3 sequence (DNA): TGTGCCAGCAGCTTGTCCGATTTCGGCTACACCTTC.

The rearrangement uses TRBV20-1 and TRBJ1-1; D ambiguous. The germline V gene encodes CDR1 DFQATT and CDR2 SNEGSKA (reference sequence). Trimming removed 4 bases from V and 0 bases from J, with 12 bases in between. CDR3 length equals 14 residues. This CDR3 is CSATLGNMNTEAFF. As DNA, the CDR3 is TGCAGTGCTACCCTAGGGAACATGAACACTGAAGCTTTCTTT.

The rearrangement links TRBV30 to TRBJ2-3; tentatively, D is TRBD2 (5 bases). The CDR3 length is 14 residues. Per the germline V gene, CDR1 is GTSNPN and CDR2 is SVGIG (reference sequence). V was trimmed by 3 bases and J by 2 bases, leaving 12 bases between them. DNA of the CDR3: TGTGCCTGGAGCGTCGGAGGCATCACAGATACGCAGTATTTT. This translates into CAWSVGGITDTQYF.

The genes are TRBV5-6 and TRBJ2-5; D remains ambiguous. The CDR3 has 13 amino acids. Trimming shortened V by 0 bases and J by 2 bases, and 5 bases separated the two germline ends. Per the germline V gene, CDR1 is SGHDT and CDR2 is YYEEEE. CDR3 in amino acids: CASSLDFQETQYF. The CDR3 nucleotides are TGTGCCAGCAGCTTGGATTTTCAAGAGACCCAGTACTTC.

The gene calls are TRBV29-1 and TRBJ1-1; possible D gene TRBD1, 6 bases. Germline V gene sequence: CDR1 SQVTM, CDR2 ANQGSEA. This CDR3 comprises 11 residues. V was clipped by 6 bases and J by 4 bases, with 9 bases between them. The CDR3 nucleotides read TGCAGCGTAACAGGGCCCACTGAAGCTTTCTTT. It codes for CSVTGPTEAFF.

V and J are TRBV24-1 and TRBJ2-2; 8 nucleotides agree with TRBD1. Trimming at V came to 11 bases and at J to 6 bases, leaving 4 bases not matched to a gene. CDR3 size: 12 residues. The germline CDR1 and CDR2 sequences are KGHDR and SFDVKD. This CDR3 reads CAIGQGPGELFF. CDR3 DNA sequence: TGTGCCATAGGACAGGGTCCCGGGGAGCTGTTTTTT.

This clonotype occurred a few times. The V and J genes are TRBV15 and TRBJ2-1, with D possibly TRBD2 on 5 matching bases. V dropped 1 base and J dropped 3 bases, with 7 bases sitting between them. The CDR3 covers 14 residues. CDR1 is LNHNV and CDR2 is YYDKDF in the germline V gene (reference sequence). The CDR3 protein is CATSRAGIYNEQFF. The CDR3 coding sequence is TGTGCCACCAGCAGAGCCGGGATCTACAATGAGCAGTTCTTC.

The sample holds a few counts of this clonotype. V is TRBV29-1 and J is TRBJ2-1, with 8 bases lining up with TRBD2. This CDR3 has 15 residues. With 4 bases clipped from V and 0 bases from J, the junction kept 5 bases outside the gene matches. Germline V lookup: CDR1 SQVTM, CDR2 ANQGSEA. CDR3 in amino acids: CSVAPTSGSYNEQFF. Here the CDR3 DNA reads TGCAGCGTTGCCCCCACTAGCGGCTCCTACAATGAGCAGTTCTTC.

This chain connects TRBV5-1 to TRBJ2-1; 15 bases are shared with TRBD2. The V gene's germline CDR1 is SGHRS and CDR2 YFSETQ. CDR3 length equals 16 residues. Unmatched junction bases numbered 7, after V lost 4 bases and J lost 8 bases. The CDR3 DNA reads TGCGCCAGCAGCCCGGGACTAGCGGGAGGTGGTGATGAGCAGTTCTTC. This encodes CASSPGLAGGGDEQFF.

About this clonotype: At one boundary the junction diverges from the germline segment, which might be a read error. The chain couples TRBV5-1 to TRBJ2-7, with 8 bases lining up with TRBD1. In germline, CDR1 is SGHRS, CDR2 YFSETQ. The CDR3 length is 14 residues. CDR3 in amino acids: CASSRGTGPHEQYF. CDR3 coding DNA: TGTGCCAGCAGCCGGGGGACAGGCCCCCACGAGCAGTACTTC. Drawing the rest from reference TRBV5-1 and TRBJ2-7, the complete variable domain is KAGVTQTPRYLIKTRGQQVTLSCSPISGHRSVSWYQQTPGQGLQFLFEYFSETQRNKGNFPGRFSGRQFSNSRSEMNVSTLELGDSALYLCASSRGTGPHEQYFGPGTRLTVT.